The T cell receptor (beta chain) described here comes from a study of cytomegalovirus exposure and HLA in healthy donors. In its sample, this clone was seen a few times. Antigen unknown. PCR was performed using 60 Vbeta and 13 Jbeta primers. Sequencing was performed with immunoSEQ multiplex PCR; in TCRdb, only in-frame clones are kept and a portion is missing. The sample records about 160,000 clones, 60% to 85% being singletons. This CDR3 has 15 amino acids. V was trimmed by 2 bases and J by 3 bases, leaving 13 bases between them. Germline loops: CDR1 SGHTA, CDR2 FQGTGA. General study findings and limits: More clonal expansion characterized HLA-associated TCR beta chains than equally common others in a later analysis. Several top significant clusters appeared, in a later analysis, to be linked to common viral pathogens. An Asian-associated ancestry cluster reportedly showed fewer N-insertions than the approximately 660-donor mean in a later analysis. The later analysis indicated that the majority of CMV-associated TCR beta chains appeared HLA-restricted.

Sequencing was done on a sample of PBMCs. The sequence was obtained from a woman aged 50 to 60 in good health and CMV-seropositive. The rearrangement joins TRBV7-3 to TRBJ1-1, with D possibly TRBD1 on 5 matching bases. This CDR3 reads CASSLQGLGYTEAFF. The CDR3 bases are TGTGCCAGCAGCTTACAGGGACTCGGGTACACTGAAGCTTTCTTT.